Listed here are 17 T cell receptor beta chains from one sample, sequenced in a study of T cell responses to AZD1222 COVID-19 vaccine. Method: immunoSEQ multiplex PCR; TCRdb's copy keeps in-frame clones and lacks some. The sample carries about 140,000 clones, around 90% recorded once. The sample in question was peripheral blood, obtained on day 0 of AZD1222 vaccination. Receptors originate from an adult in good health.

The chain joins TRBV4-3 to TRBJ2-6; 9 bases line up with TRBD1. Trimming took 5 bases from V and 5 from J; bases not matched to a gene: 13. The CDR3 has 18 residues. The germline V gene has CDR1 LGHNA and CDR2 YSLEER. The CDR3 DNA reads as TGCGCCAGCAGCTATCGACAGGGGGGGTTGAACTGGGCCAACGTCCTGACTTTC. As protein: CASSYRQGGLNWANVLTF.

V is TRBV6-4 and J is TRBJ1-2, with a tentative D call TRBD1 (5 bases). Deletions cut 5 bases from V and 2 bases from J, with 15 bases between. The CDR3 is 15 residues long. Germline V gives CDR1 MRHNA, CDR2 SNTAGT. The CDR3, as DNA: TGTGCCAGCAGTCCCGGGGGGGGACTGAACTATGGCTACACCTTC. It translates to CASSPGGGLNYGYTF.

The chain recombines TRBV2 with TRBJ2-1, with D tentatively TRBD2 (5 bases). The length of the CDR3 is 15 residues. From germline, CDR1 is SNHLY and CDR2 FYNNEI. V gave up 4 bases and J gave up 0 bases, with 10 bases separating them. CDR3 region: CASSGSGGSYNEQFF. The CDR3 DNA reads TGTGCCAGCAGTGGGAGCGGAGGCTCCTACAATGAGCAGTTCTTC.

J is TRBJ2-1 and V is TRBV4-1, with D maybe TRBD1 (5 bases). CDR3 length: 13 amino acids. Germline V gene lookup returns CDR1 MGHRA and CDR2 YSYEKL. V was clipped by 2 bases and J by 6 bases, with 8 bases between them. CDR3 loop: CASSQRQLNEQFF. CDR3 bases: TGCGCCAGCAGCCAAAGACAGCTCAATGAGCAGTTCTTC.

The chain combines TRBV28 with TRBJ1-2; the D is unclear. This CDR3 has 11 amino acids. V was cut by 6 bases and J by 7 bases, with 9 bases left in between. Germline V gives CDR1 MDHEN, CDR2 SYDVKM. Here the CDR3 reads CASRDRGGYTF. CDR3 nucleotides: TGTGCCAGCAGGGATCGGGGTGGCTACACCTTC.

This chain links TRBV3-1 (or the pseudogene TRBV3-2) with TRBJ2-5; 8 positions agree with TRBD1. Germline-derived CDR1 and CDR2 are LGHDT and YNNKEL (reference sequence). With V trimmed by 3 bases and J by 3 bases, 3 bases remained unmatched. The CDR3 runs to 14 residues. DNA for the CDR3: TGTGCCAGCAGCCAGATACAGGGGGAAGAGACCCAGTACTTC. Residues: CASSQIQGEETQYF.

The chain recombines TRBV5-1 with TRBJ2-2, with D hard to call. Per the germline V gene, CDR1 is SGHRS and CDR2 is YFSETQ. The CDR3 consists of 14 residues. The V end was cut by 0 bases, the J end by 4 bases, with 7 bases between. Here the CDR3 reads CASSLVVPTGELFF. The CDR3 bases are TGCGCCAGCAGCTTGGTGGTGCCCACCGGGGAGCTGTTTTTT.

The rearrangement joins TRBV19 to TRBJ2-7, with 7 bases aligning to TRBD2. Trimming took 3 bases from V and 0 from J; bases not matched to a gene: 5. The CDR3 is 15 residues long. Germline loops: CDR1 LNHDA, CDR2 SQIVND (reference sequence). The CDR3 loop is CASSMERGDSYEQYF. In DNA form, the CDR3 reads TGTGCCAGTAGTATGGAGCGGGGTGACTCCTACGAGCAGTACTTC.

This chain uses TRBV5-1 with TRBJ1-3; the match to TRBD1 covers 7 bases. The V and J ends lost 1 base and 11 bases, in that order; junction bases with no gene match: 9. Germline values: CDR1 SGHRS, CDR2 YFSETQ. This CDR3 contains 14 residues. The CDR3 sequence: CASSLKSDRDAIYF. For the CDR3, the DNA is TGCGCCAGCAGCTTGAAGTCTGACAGGGACGCCATATATTTT. Supplemented by reference TRBV5-1 and TRBJ1-3, the full variable domain reads KAGVTQTPRYLIKTRGQQVTLSCSPISGHRSVSWYQQTPGQGLQFLFEYFSETQRNKGNFPGRFSGRQFSNSRSEMNVSTLELGDSALYLCASSLKSDRDAIYFGEGSWLTVV.

CDR3 residues: CASYGGRSYNEQFF. DNA for the CDR3: TGTGCCAGCTATGGGGGCCGCTCCTACAATGAGCAGTTCTTC. The chain links TRBV6-7 to TRBJ2-1, with D possibly TRBD1 on 6 matching bases. TRBV6-7 belongs to the ORF category, with a function that is uncertain. The CDR3 contains 14 residues. V was trimmed by 8 bases and J by 0 bases, leaving 11 bases between them.

The chain employs TRBV5-1 and TRBJ2-2, with 9 bases that match TRBD2. The CDR3 spans 16 residues. With 4 bases clipped from V and 2 bases from J, the junction kept 6 bases outside the gene matches. Germline V gene lookup returns CDR1 SGHRS and CDR2 YFSETQ. In nucleotides, the CDR3 is TGCGCCAGCAGCCCTGGACTAGCGCCTAACACCGGGGAGCTGTTTTTT. It encodes CASSPGLAPNTGELFF.

This chain connects TRBV7-2 to TRBJ1-6, with D tentatively TRBD1 (6 bases). Germline CDR1 reads SGHTA; CDR2 reads FQGNSA. The CDR3 length is 15 residues. The ends were cut back, 5 bases at V and 9 bases at J, with 17 bases in the middle. The CDR3 DNA follows: TGTGCCAGCAGCATACAGGGCCCCGGGATTTCACCCCTCCACTTT. Amino acid sequence: CASSIQGPGISPLHF.

J is TRBJ1-2 and V is TRBV24-1, with D possibly TRBD1 on 5 matching bases. Per germline, CDR1 KGHDR and CDR2 SFDVKD. Deletions cut 3 bases from V and 4 bases from J, with 14 bases between. This CDR3 spans 15 amino acids. As DNA, the CDR3 is TGTGCCACCAGTGATGCGACAGATTTGAGCTATGGCTACACCTTC. It codes for CATSDATDLSYGYTF.

The chain recombines TRBV5-4 with TRBJ2-7; no clear D gene. The CDR3 extends over 15 amino acids. The V end lost 3 bases, the J end lost 3 bases, and 16 bases lay between the germline ends. CDR1 and CDR2 (germline): SGHNT, YYREEE (reference sequence). The CDR3 coding sequence is TGTGCCAGCAGCTCGCACGTCGCCGGATTCTACGAGCAGTACTTC. Its translation: CASSSHVAGFYEQYF.

This chain links TRBV7-2 with TRBJ2-3; 8 nucleotides agree with TRBD2. The germline V gene encodes CDR1 SGHTA and CDR2 FQGNSA. The J segment lost 8 bases and the V segment lost 5 bases, leaving 9 bases of the junction unmatched. This CDR3 region has 14 residues. The DNA of the CDR3 is TGTGCCAGCAGCACCTCGGGGGGGAACCCTACGCAGTATTTT. The encoded protein is CASSTSGGNPTQYF.

This clone was seen a single time. The V gene is TRBV29-1, the J gene TRBJ1-5, with TRBD1 identical over 8 bases. CDR3 length equals 12 residues. V trimming: 5 bases; J trimming: 7 bases; junction bases outside the gene matches: 4. CDR1 SQVTM and CDR2 ANQGSEA come from the germline V gene. CDR3: CSVSRTGQPQHF. The CDR3 DNA is TGCAGCGTTTCAAGGACAGGGCAGCCCCAGCATTTT.

This chain uses TRBV2 with TRBJ1-2; no clear D. The V gene lost 4 bases and the J gene lost 2 bases, with 8 bases spanning the gap. From germline, CDR1 is SNHLY and CDR2 FYNNEI. This CDR3 has 13 amino acids. The chain's CDR3 is CASSGGRNYGYTF. The CDR3 DNA sequence: TGTGCCAGCAGTGGAGGCCGAAACTATGGCTACACCTTC.